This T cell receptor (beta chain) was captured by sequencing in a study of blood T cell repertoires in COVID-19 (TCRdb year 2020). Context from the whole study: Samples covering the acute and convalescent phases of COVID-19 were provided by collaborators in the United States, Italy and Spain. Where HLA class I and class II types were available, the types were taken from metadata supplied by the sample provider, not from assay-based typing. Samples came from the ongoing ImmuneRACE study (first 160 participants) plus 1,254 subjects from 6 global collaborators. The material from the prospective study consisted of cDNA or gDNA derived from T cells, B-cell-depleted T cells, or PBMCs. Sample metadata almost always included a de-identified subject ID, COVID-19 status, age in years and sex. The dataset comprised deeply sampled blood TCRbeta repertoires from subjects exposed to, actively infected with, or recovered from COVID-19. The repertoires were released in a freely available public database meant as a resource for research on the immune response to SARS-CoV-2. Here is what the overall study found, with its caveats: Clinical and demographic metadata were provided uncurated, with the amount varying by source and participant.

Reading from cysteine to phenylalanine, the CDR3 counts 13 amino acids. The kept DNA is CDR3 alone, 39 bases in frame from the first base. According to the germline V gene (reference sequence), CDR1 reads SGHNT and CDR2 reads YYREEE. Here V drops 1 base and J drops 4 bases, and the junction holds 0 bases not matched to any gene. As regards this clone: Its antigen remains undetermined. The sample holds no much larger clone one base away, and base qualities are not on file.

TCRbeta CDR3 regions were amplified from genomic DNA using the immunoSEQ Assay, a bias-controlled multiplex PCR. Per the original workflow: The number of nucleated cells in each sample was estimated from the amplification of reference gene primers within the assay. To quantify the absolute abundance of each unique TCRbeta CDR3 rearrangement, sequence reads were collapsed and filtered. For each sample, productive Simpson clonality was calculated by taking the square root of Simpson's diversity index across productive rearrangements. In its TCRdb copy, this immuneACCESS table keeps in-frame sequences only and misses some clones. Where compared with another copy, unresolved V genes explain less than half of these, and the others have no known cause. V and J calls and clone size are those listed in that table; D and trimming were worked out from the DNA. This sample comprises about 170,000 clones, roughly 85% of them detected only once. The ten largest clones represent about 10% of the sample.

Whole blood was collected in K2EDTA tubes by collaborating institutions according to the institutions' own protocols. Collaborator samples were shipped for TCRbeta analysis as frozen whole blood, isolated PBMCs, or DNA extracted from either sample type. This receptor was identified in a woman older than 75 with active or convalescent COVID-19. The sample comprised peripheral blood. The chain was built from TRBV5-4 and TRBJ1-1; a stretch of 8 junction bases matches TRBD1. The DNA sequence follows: TGTGCCAGCAGCTTGACAGGGGGCACTGAAGCTTTCTTT. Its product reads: CASSLTGGTEAFF.